What follows are 21 T cell receptor beta chains derived from one specimen sequenced in a study of blood T cell dynamics during melanoma immunotherapy. The method was immunoSEQ multiplex PCR; TCRdb's version includes in-frame clones alone and lacks a portion of them. Of around 12,000 clones in the sample, more than 75% are singletons; the top ten hold 0.15% to 0.2%. Time point reported: week 3, after first cycle of checkpoint inhibitor. The specimen comprised effector memory CD8+ T cells from blood, sampled from a patient treated with checkpoint blockade. The receptors stem from a human donor with melanoma.

This clone appeared a single time. The chain couples TRBV28 to TRBJ1-4; weak D call: TRBD1 (6 bases). Germline CDR1 and CDR2: MDHEN and SYDVKM. This CDR3 contains 15 residues. Trimming cost V 4 bases and J 6 bases, with 15 bases left between them. The CDR3, as DNA: TGTGCCAGCAGTTCAATACAGGGAGAACATGAAAAACTGTTTTTT. This sequence encodes CASSSIQGEHEKLFF.

The chain recombines TRBV7-9 with TRBJ2-1; the match to TRBD1 covers 7 bases. Germline CDR1 is SEHNR and CDR2 is FQNEAQ (reference sequence). Trimming cost V 5 bases and J 0 bases; bases outside gene matches: 10. The CDR3 runs 17 residues. As DNA, the CDR3 is TGTGCCAGCAGCACCTCCGGACAGGATAGCTCCTACAATGAGCAGTTCTTC. Amino acids: CASSTSGQDSSYNEQFF.

The chain links TRBV28 to TRBJ2-1, with D possibly TRBD1 on 5 matching bases. V was pared by 1 base and J by 5 bases, with 9 bases between. Germline V gene data show CDR1 as MDHEN and CDR2 as SYDVKM. CDR3 length equals 14 residues. The CDR3 nucleotides read TGTGCCAGCAGTTTATCTCAGGGCAACAATGAGCAGTTCTTC. The encoded protein is CASSLSQGNNEQFF. The entire variable domain, with the rest obtained from reference TRBV28 and TRBJ2-1, is as follows: DVKVTQSSRYLVKRTGEKVFLECVQDMDHENMFWYRQDPGLGLRLIYFSYDVKMKEKGDIPEGYSVSREKKERFSLILESASTNQTSMYLCASSLSQGNNEQFFGPGTRLTVL.

The chain has TRBV11-2 and TRBJ1-1; D gene uncertain. Trimming shortened V by 0 bases and J by 0 bases, and 11 bases separated the two germline ends. This CDR3 is built from 16 residues. Germline V gives CDR1 SGHAT, CDR2 FQNNGV. DNA for the CDR3: TGTGCCAGCAGCTTAGATGTGTCAGAAATGAACACTGAAGCTTTCTTT. Amino acids: CASSLDVSEMNTEAFF.

This sequence joins TRBV28 and TRBJ2-3; D is undetermined. The germline V gene encodes CDR1 MDHEN and CDR2 SYDVKM. The V end lost 0 bases, the J end lost 2 bases, and 15 bases lay between the germline ends. This CDR3 is built from 17 residues. The CDR3 DNA is TGTGCCAGCAGTTTATGGAGCGCCCGGATAAACACAGATACGCAGTATTTT. Translating gives CASSLWSARINTDTQYF. The whole variable domain, filled in from reference TRBV28 and TRBJ2-3, reads DVKVTQSSRYLVKRTGEKVFLECVQDMDHENMFWYRQDPGLGLRLIYFSYDVKMKEKGDIPEGYSVSREKKERFSLILESASTNQTSMYLCASSLWSARINTDTQYFGPGTRLTVL.

Here the CDR3 reads CASSLTDSGNTIYF. The CDR3 DNA reads TGCGCCAGCAGCTTGACAGACTCTGGAAACACCATATATTTT. The gene calls are TRBV5-1 and TRBJ1-3; D uncertain. Per the germline V gene, CDR1 is SGHRS and CDR2 is YFSETQ. The CDR3 consists of 14 residues. The V and J ends lost 1 base and 0 bases respectively, with 5 bases between them.

V and J are TRBV7-2 and TRBJ2-2; 9 nucleotides line up with TRBD2. Per the germline V gene, CDR1 is SGHTA and CDR2 is FQGNSA. The CDR3 contains 16 residues. V shed 3 bases, J shed 10 bases, and the junction held 12 bases outside the gene matches. CDR3 residues: CASSLGLAPKGEELFF. The CDR3 DNA is TGTGCCAGCAGCTTGGGACTAGCTCCTAAGGGGGAGGAGCTGTTTTTT.

The chain uses TRBV27 and TRBJ2-5; D not resolved. The DNA end lines up better with TRBJ2-7; the J call may be wrong. The CDR3 loop spans 14 amino acids. CDR1 and CDR2 from the germline V gene are MNHEY and SMNVEV (reference sequence). The CDR3 is CASSFSGLAYEQYF. The CDR3 DNA is TGTGCCAGCAGTTTCTCGGGCCTGGCCTACGAGCAGTACTTC.

This clone was observed a single time. The J gene is TRBJ1-2, the V gene TRBV4-1; possible D gene TRBD1, 6 bases. The CDR3 sequence is 15 residues long. Trimming took off 2 bases at V and 0 bases at J, with 10 bases between the two ends. Looked up from germline, CDR1 is MGHRA and CDR2 is YSYEKL. The DNA of the CDR3 is TGCGCCAGCAGCCAATACAGGGAGACTAACTATGGCTACACCTTC. Its protein product is CASSQYRETNYGYTF.

Regarding this clone: Different DNA sequences within this sample yield the same CDR3. The chain carries TRBV20-1 and TRBJ2-7; D gene unclear. CDR1 DFQATT and CDR2 SNEGSKA come from the germline V gene (reference sequence). Trimming left V 0 bases short and J 1 base short, with 1 base between. This CDR3 is built from 11 residues. CDR3 coding DNA: TGCAGTGCTAGAGATTCCTACGAGCAGTACTTC. Protein product: CSARDSYEQYF.

This chain joins TRBV7-9 and TRBJ1-3; D possibly corresponds to TRBD1 (6 bases). Deletions cut 5 bases from V and 0 bases from J, with 11 bases between. CDR1 is SEHNR and CDR2 is FQNEAQ in the germline V gene (reference sequence). The CDR3 runs 15 residues. The CDR3 DNA is TGTGCCAGCAGCGCCGGGACACCCTCTGGAAACACCATATATTTT. Translated: CASSAGTPSGNTIYF.

V is TRBV27 and J is TRBJ2-5; D might be TRBD2 (7 bases). TRBJ2-7 explains the end of the DNA better; the J call may be wrong. The CDR3 runs 13 residues. Germline loops: CDR1 MNHEY, CDR2 SMNVEV (reference sequence). The CDR3 here is CASAGDTPYEQYF. Written as DNA, the CDR3 is TGTGCCAGTGCGGGGGACACCCCCTACGAGCAGTACTTC.

This chain joins TRBV5-1 and TRBJ2-7; perhaps TRBD2 as D (8 bases). V was shortened by 4 bases and J by 7 bases, with 24 bases between the two germline ends. In germline, CDR1 is SGHRS, CDR2 YFSETQ. The length of the CDR3 is 16 residues. The CDR3 nucleotides read TGCGCCAGCAGCGCAGGGGGGCGGGAGGCGGATAGAGAGCAGTACTTC. Amino acids: CASSAGGREADREQYF. Combining the CDR3 with reference TRBV5-1 and TRBJ2-7 gives the whole variable domain KAGVTQTPRYLIKTRGQQVTLSCSPISGHRSVSWYQQTPGQGLQFLFEYFSETQRNKGNFPGRFSGRQFSNSRSEMNVSTLELGDSALYLCASSAGGREADREQYFGPGTRLTVT.

The chain carries TRBV28 and TRBJ1-3; a weak D match, TRBD1 (5 bases). The CDR3 totals 17 residues. In germline, CDR1 is MDHEN, CDR2 SYDVKM. The V gene lost 3 bases and the J gene lost 0 bases, with 15 bases spanning the gap. This CDR3 is CASSFSPTEFSGNTIYF. The DNA for the CDR3 is TGTGCCAGCAGTTTCAGCCCGACAGAATTCTCTGGAAACACCATATATTTT.

For this clone: In the same sample, other DNA sequences code for this CDR3. The chain links TRBV7-9 to TRBJ1-1; 9 positions agree with TRBD1. This CDR3 comprises 17 residues. The germline V gene encodes CDR1 SEHNR and CDR2 FQNEAQ (reference sequence). V shed 6 bases and J 4 bases; nucleotides not matched to a gene: 15. The CDR3 protein is CASSSTTGGAVGTEAFF. Here the CDR3 DNA reads TGTGCCAGCAGTTCTACCACAGGGGGCGCTGTTGGCACTGAAGCTTTCTTT.

This chain joins TRBV19 and TRBJ2-1; no firm D call. V was trimmed by 3 bases and J by 9 bases, leaving 12 bases between them. Germline loops: CDR1 LNHDA, CDR2 SQIVND (reference sequence). The CDR3 loop spans 13 amino acids. The CDR3: CASSIHTKSEQFF. CDR3 in DNA: TGTGCCAGTAGTATTCACACGAAAAGTGAGCAGTTCTTC.

V gene TRBV5-6 combines with J gene TRBJ2-5; either TRBD1 or TRBD2 may supply D (5 bases each). This CDR3 has 14 amino acids. Germline lookup yields CDR1 SGHDT and CDR2 YYEEEE. Trimming left V 3 bases short and J 3 bases short, with 12 bases between. Here the CDR3 DNA reads TGTGCCAGCAGCTCCCGGGACGAAGAAGAGACCCAGTACTTC. This codes for CASSSRDEEETQYF.

CDR3 sequence: CASSGRLAYEQYF. CDR3 coding DNA: TGTGCCAGTAGTGGGCGTTTGGCCTACGAGCAGTACTTC. The J gene is TRBJ2-7, the V gene TRBV19; D uncertain. V was pared by 5 bases and J by 2 bases, with 10 bases between. Germline loops: CDR1 LNHDA, CDR2 SQIVND (reference sequence). The CDR3 has 13 residues.

The chain is built from TRBV6-6 and TRBJ2-1, with 10 nucleotides matching TRBD2. With V trimmed by 5 bases and J by 5 bases, 6 bases remained unmatched. Germline CDR1 reads MNHNY; CDR2 reads SVGAGI (reference sequence). The CDR3 runs to 15 residues. In nucleotides, the CDR3 is TGTGCCAGCAGTGAGACTAGCGGGTGGCACAATGAGCAGTTCTTC. Its translation is CASSETSGWHNEQFF.

CDR3 DNA sequence: TGTGCCAGCTCACCATACTTAGGACAGGAAATGGATAAGGAGGTCGGAAACACCATATATTTT. Amino acid sequence: CASSPYLGQEMDKEVGNTIYF. The J gene is TRBJ1-3, the V gene TRBV18; 7 positions match TRBD1. The CDR3 consists of 21 residues. Germline V gene data show CDR1 as KGHSH and CDR2 as LQKENI. The trim removed 2 bases at V and 4 bases at J, leaving 23 bases unmatched.

The J gene is TRBJ2-1, the V gene TRBV11-2; maybe TRBD2 (5 bases). Looked up from germline, CDR1 is SGHAT and CDR2 is FQNNGV. V shed 3 bases and J shed 0 bases, with 12 bases lying between them. The CDR3 covers 16 residues. This chain's CDR3 is CASSFTWESSYNEQFF. The CDR3 nucleotides are TGTGCCAGCAGCTTTACGTGGGAGAGCTCCTACAATGAGCAGTTCTTC.